The 13 T cell receptor beta chains below come from one sample, sequenced in a study of blood T cell repertoires in COVID-19. Measured with immunoSEQ multiplex PCR; TCRdb has only the in-frame clones, and not every one. Found here are 79,000 or so clones, approximately 86% of them singletons; the top ten hold roughly a sixth. The sequenced sample consisted of peripheral blood. The receptor set was obtained from a human donor in a cohort sampled during active COVID-19.

The chain recombines TRBV11-1 with TRBJ2-7, with TRBD1 matching 11 bases. From germline, CDR1 is SGHAT and CDR2 FQDESV (reference sequence). The CDR3 loop spans 13 amino acids. The CDR3 bases are TGTGGTGGGGGACAGGGGGGCTCCTACGAGCAGTACTTC. Amino acid sequence: CGGGQGGSYEQYF.

The V and J genes are TRBV7-6 and TRBJ2-1; D gene uncertain. CDR1 and CDR2 (germline): SGHVS, FNYEAQ. Trimming removed 1 base at V and 5 bases at J, with 6 bases between. This CDR3 region has 13 residues. The CDR3 spells CASSLGRDNEQFF. CDR3 DNA: TGTGCCAGCAGCTTAGGCCGGGACAATGAGCAGTTCTTC.

V gene TRBV5-1 combines with J gene TRBJ1-4; 10 bases line up with TRBD1. Germline loops: CDR1 SGHRS, CDR2 YFSETQ. The CDR3 is 16 residues long. V lost 4 bases and J lost 3; bases outside the gene matches: 6. CDR3 DNA sequence: TGCGCCAGCAGCACACGACAGGGGGCAGCTAATGAAAAACTGTTTTTT. Translation: CASSTRQGAANEKLFF.

This clone was seen a few times. This chain uses TRBV5-1 with TRBJ2-1; D possibly corresponds to TRBD2 (7 bases). There are 15 residues in the CDR3. Germline V gives CDR1 SGHRS, CDR2 YFSETQ. V was cut by 1 base and J by 9 bases, with 17 bases left in between. CDR3 nucleotide sequence: TGCGCCAGCAGCTTGTTCGCGGGGGCAAGTGGTGAGCAGTTCTTC. It codes for CASSLFAGASGEQFF.

The chain links TRBV28 to TRBJ1-3; no definite D call. The germline V gene encodes CDR1 MDHEN and CDR2 SYDVKM. This CDR3 region has 14 residues. Trimming cost V 2 bases and J 3 bases, with 8 bases left between them. This chain's CDR3 is CASSLGYSGNTIYF. CDR3 nucleotide sequence: TGTGCCAGCAGTTTAGGGTACAGTGGAAACACCATATATTTT.

The J gene is TRBJ1-6, the V gene TRBV27; D is possibly TRBD1 (6 bases). Germline CDR1 and CDR2: MNHEY and SMNVEV (reference sequence). Trimming cost V 5 bases and J 7 bases, with 21 bases left between them. The CDR3 covers 17 residues. CDR3 sequence (DNA): TGTGCCAGCAGTCACGACAGGCCTCGCCCTGAAAATTCACCCCTCCACTTT. It encodes CASSHDRPRPENSPLHF.

The gene calls are TRBV5-6 and TRBJ1-5, with D possibly being TRBD1 (5 bases). Trimming took off 2 bases at V and 7 bases at J, with 13 bases between the two ends. This CDR3 comprises 14 residues. Germline V gene data show CDR1 as SGHDT and CDR2 as YYEEEE. The CDR3 loop reads CASSLGAGNQPQHF. The CDR3 coding sequence is TGTGCCAGCAGCTTAGGGGCAGGGAACCAGCCCCAGCATTTT.

The CDR3 loop reads CASSFPEGAVYF. CDR3 bases: TGTGCCAGCAGCTTCCCCGAAGGCGCGGTGTACTTC. The chain joins TRBV7-2 to TRBJ2-7; D is unclear. Deletions cut 3 bases from V and 12 bases from J, with 15 bases between. CDR1 is SGHTA, CDR2 FQGNSA, per germline. The CDR3 sequence is 12 residues long.

The rearrangement uses TRBV15 and TRBJ1-2; D gene ambiguous. Germline V lookup: CDR1 LNHNV, CDR2 YYDKDF (reference sequence). Between the trimmed V and J ends, which lost 3 bases and 2 bases, there was a span of 7 bases. The length of the CDR3 is 13 residues. This chain's CDR3 is CATSRGENYGYTF. Written as DNA, the CDR3 is TGTGCCACCAGCAGGGGAGAGAACTATGGCTACACCTTC.

Notes on this clone: The junction differs from germline at one of its ends, possibly a read error. The V call is TRBV19, the J call TRBJ1-4, with 12 bases fitting TRBD1. CDR1 and CDR2 from the germline V gene are LNHDA and SQIVND (reference sequence). The CDR3 is made up of 19 amino acids. CDR3 sequence (DNA): TGTGCCAGTACCCGATTCCTCGGGACAGGGGGCGGGGAGGTTGAAGAACTGTTTTTT. Its translation is CASTRFLGTGGGEVEELFF.

The chain couples TRBV30 to TRBJ2-7, with a possible D match to TRBD1 (6 bases). Between the trimmed V and J ends, which lost 2 bases and 6 bases, there was a span of 20 bases. CDR1 is GTSNPN, CDR2 SVGIG, per germline (reference sequence). The CDR3 extends over 15 amino acids. CDR3 nucleotide sequence: TGTGCCTGGAGTCGTCCGGCCCTGAAAGGGGGCGAGCAGTACTTC. Protein product: CAWSRPALKGGEQYF.

The genes are TRBV5-4 and TRBJ1-4; 10 bases align to TRBD1. This CDR3 comprises 16 residues. V shed 4 bases and J 8 bases; nucleotides not matched to a gene: 11. CDR1 is SGHNT, CDR2 YYREEE, per germline (reference sequence). CDR3 region: CASSERRQGAGEKLFF. The CDR3 region has the DNA TGTGCCAGCAGCGAGCGAAGACAGGGGGCGGGCGAAAAACTGTTTTTT.

CDR3: CASSPRLVQYF. The CDR3 nucleotides read TGTGCCAGCAGCCCAAGACTAGTCCAGTACTTC. The V and J genes are TRBV11-2 and TRBJ2-7; D may be TRBD2 (6 bases). The CDR3 is 11 amino acids. Germline-derived CDR1 and CDR2 are SGHAT and FQNNGV. The V end was cut by 5 bases, the J end by 10 bases, with 12 bases between.